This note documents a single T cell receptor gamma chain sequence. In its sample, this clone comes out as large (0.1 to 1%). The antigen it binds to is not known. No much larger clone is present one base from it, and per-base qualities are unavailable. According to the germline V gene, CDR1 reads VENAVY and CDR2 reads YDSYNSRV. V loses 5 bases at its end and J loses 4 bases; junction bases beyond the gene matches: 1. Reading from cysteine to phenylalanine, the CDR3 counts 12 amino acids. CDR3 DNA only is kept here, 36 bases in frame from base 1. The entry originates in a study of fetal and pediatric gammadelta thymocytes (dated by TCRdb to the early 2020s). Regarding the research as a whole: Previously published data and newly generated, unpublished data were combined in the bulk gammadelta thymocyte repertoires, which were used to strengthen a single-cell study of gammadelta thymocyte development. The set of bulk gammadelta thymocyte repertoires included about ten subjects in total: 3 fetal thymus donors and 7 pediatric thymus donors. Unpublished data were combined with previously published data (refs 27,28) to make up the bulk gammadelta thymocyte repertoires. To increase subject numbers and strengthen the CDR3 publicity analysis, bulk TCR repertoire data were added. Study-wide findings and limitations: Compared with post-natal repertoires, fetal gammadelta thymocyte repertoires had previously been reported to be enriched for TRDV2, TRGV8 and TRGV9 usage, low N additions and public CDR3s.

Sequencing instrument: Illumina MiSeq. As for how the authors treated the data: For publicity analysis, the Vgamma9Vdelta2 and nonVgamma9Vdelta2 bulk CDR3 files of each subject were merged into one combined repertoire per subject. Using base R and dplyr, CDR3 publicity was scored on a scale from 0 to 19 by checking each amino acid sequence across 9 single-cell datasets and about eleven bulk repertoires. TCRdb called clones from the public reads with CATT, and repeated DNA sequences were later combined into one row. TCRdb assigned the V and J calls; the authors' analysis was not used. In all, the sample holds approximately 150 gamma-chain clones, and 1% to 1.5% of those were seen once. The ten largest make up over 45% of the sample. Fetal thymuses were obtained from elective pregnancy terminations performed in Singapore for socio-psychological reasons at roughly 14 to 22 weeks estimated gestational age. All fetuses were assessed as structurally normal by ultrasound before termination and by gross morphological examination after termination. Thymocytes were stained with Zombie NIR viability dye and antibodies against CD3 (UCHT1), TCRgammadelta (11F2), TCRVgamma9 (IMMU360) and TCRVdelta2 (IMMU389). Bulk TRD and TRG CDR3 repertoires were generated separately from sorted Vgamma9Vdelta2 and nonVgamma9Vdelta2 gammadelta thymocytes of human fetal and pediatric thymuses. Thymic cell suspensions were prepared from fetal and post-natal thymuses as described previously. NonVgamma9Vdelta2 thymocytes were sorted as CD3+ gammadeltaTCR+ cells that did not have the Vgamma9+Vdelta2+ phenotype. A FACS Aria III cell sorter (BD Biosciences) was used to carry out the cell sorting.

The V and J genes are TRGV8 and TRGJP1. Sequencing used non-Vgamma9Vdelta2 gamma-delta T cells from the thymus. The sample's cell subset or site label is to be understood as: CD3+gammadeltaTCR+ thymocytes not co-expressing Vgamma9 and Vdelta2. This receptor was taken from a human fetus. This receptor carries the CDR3 CATWGTGWFKIF. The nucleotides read TGTGCCACCTGGGGCACTGGTTGGTTCAAGATATTT.